Following are 2 T cell receptor beta chains from one sample sequenced in a study of T cells after yellow fever vaccination. TCRdb fed the 5' RACE reads into MiXCR, producing one record per CDR3 protein. The table lists approximately 550,000 distinct CDR3 sequences, roughly a fifth of them singletons. The sequences come from PBMCs, collected 15 days after the yellow fever booster vaccination. The receptor set was obtained from a man aged 25-40 years who received the YFV17D yellow fever vaccine.

This clonotype was picked up a small number of times. The V and J genes are TRBV25-1 and TRBJ1-1; the match to TRBD1 covers 8 bases. There are 13 residues in the CDR3. Germline V lookup: CDR1 MGHDK, CDR2 SYGVNS. The junction had 2 bases not matched to a gene; V was cut back by 5 bases and J by 3 bases. The CDR3 nucleotides are TGTGCCAGCAGTCACAGGGGGTACACTGAAGCTTTCTTT. It yields the protein CASSHRGYTEAFF.

In this sample, this clonotype turned up a few times. The V and J genes are TRBV12-3 or TRBV12-4 and TRBJ1-4; D not certain. Trimming pared 5 bases from V and 8 bases from J, leaving 21 bases between. This CDR3 region has 16 residues. The CDR3, as DNA: TGTGCCAGCAGTCCCCTAGCCCGGGCGCAGAGGGAAAAACTGTTTTTT. It is translated as CASSPLARAQREKLFF.